One sample yielded the 21 T cell receptor beta chains listed below, sequenced in a study of T-cell reconstitution after alpha-beta-depleted transplantation in children. Preparation of the TCRbeta library was carried out with unique molecular identifiers. TCRdb redid the calling of the PCR reads with MiXCR, one entry per CDR3 protein. The table shows 190,000 or so distinct CDR3 sequences, with 6.3% occurring only once. Sequences were derived from PBMCs, sampled before TCRalphabeta/CD19-depleted stem cell transplant. The receptors derive from a girl less than two years old with combined immunodeficiency, due to receive a stem cell transplant.

The sample holds many counts of this clonotype. The chain uses TRBV12-3 or TRBV12-4 and TRBJ1-5; D gene unclear. The CDR3 is 13 residues long. V shed 3 bases and J shed 2 bases, with 5 bases lying between them. CDR3 sequence: CASSFTGNQPQHF. The CDR3 DNA sequence: TGTGCCAGCAGTTTCACAGGCAATCAGCCCCAGCATTTT.

In this sample, this clonotype turned up many times. The gene calls are TRBV2 and TRBJ2-1; 7 bases are a match to TRBD2. V was clipped by 2 bases and J by 10 bases; unmatched bases: 2. The CDR3 loop spans 12 amino acids. CDR1 is SNHLY, CDR2 FYNNEI, per germline. CDR3: CASSEPLAEQFF. DNA for the CDR3: TGTGCCAGCAGTGAACCACTAGCGGAGCAGTTCTTC.

This clonotype was counted ten times or more. V usage is TRBV5-1 and J usage is TRBJ2-1; D remains ambiguous. Germline-derived CDR1 and CDR2 are SGHRS and YFSETQ. The CDR3 sequence is 15 residues long. V lost 1 base and J lost 0, with 8 bases in between. The CDR3 reads CASSLNGDSYNEQFF. The DNA for the CDR3 is TGCGCCAGCAGCTTGAACGGTGACTCCTACAATGAGCAGTTCTTC. Supplemented by reference TRBV5-1 and TRBJ2-1, the full variable domain reads KAGVTQTPRYLIKTRGQQVTLSCSPISGHRSVSWYQQTPGQGLQFLFEYFSETQRNKGNFPGRFSGRQFSNSRSEMNVSTLELGDSALYLCASSLNGDSYNEQFFGPGTRLTVL.

This clonotype came up many times. V and J are TRBV2 and TRBJ2-3; TRBD2 agrees at 10 bases. Germline values: CDR1 SNHLY, CDR2 FYNNEI. The CDR3 runs to 14 residues. V dropped 6 bases and J dropped 6; count of bases not matched to a gene: 6. CDR3 in amino acids: CASRVAGGIDTQYF. The CDR3 DNA sequence: TGTGCCAGCAGGGTAGCGGGAGGAATTGATACGCAGTATTTT.

This clonotype came up many times. The chain employs TRBV5-6 and TRBJ2-2; TRBD1 matches 8 bases. Germline CDR1 and CDR2: SGHDT and YYEEEE. The CDR3 runs to 17 residues. V lost 0 bases to trimming and J lost 5 bases; unmatched junction nucleotides: 9. CDR3 coding DNA: TGTGCCAGCAGCTTGGTTGTTTGGACAGGGAGGACCGGGGAGCTGTTTTTT. Its translation: CASSLVVWTGRTGELFF.

This clonotype was detected ten times or more. This chain connects TRBV20-1 to TRBJ2-1; 15 bases match TRBD2. V gave up 0 bases and J gave up 2 bases; unmatched junction bases: 5. Germline loops: CDR1 DFQATT, CDR2 SNEGSKA (reference sequence). The CDR3 is 18 residues long. In nucleotides, the CDR3 is TGCAGTGCTAGAGATCTTGGGACTAGCGGGGGGACCTACAATGAGCAGTTCTTC. Protein product: CSARDLGTSGGTYNEQFF.

This clonotype has a count of ten or more. The chain joins TRBV5-1 to TRBJ2-1, with 14 bases that match TRBD2. Germline V gene sequence: CDR1 SGHRS, CDR2 YFSETQ. V trimming: 3 bases; J trimming: 1 base; junction bases outside the gene matches: 9. The length of the CDR3 is 19 residues. The CDR3 region is CASSSTSGGAGLSYNEQFF. The CDR3 region has the DNA TGCGCCAGCAGCTCGACTAGCGGGGGGGCCGGATTGTCCTACAATGAGCAGTTCTTC.

This clonotype was observed many times. The rearrangement links TRBV4-3 to TRBJ2-1; TRBD2 matches at 10 bases. The CDR3 extends over 15 amino acids. Unmatched junction bases numbered 5, after V lost 0 bases and J lost 9 bases. Germline V gene lookup returns CDR1 LGHNA and CDR2 YSLEER. CDR3 amino acids: CASSQEGLAGVEQFF. The CDR3 DNA sequence: TGCGCCAGCAGCCAAGAAGGGCTAGCGGGAGTTGAGCAGTTCTTC.

The sample holds many counts of this clonotype. The gene calls are TRBV11-2 and TRBJ2-3; 8 positions agree with TRBD1. Germline CDR1 and CDR2: SGHAT and FQNNGV. V lost 1 base and J lost 4; bases outside the gene matches: 4. CDR3 length: 15 amino acids. The CDR3 sequence: CASSLGQGAADTQYF. DNA of the CDR3: TGTGCCAGCAGCTTAGGTCAGGGGGCCGCAGATACGCAGTATTTT.

This clonotype has a count of ten or more. The chain joins TRBV4-3 to TRBJ2-5; possibly TRBD2 for D (6 bases). Deletions cut 0 bases from V and 9 bases from J, with 17 bases between. The CDR3 consists of 15 residues. From germline, CDR1 is LGHNA and CDR2 YSLEER. CDR3 sequence (DNA): TGCGCCAGCAGCCAAGACGGGTCGGGACTTGAGGCCCAGTACTTC. Its protein product is CASSQDGSGLEAQYF.

The gene calls are TRBV12-3 or TRBV12-4 and TRBJ1-1; D gene uncertain. The CDR3 spans 15 residues. Trimming took off 4 bases at V and 4 bases at J, with 16 bases between the two ends. The CDR3 DNA follows: TGTGCCAGCAGTTCACCACCACCCGGGGTCACTGAAGCTTTCTTT. It translates to CASSSPPPGVTEAFF.

The V call is TRBV7-2, the J call TRBJ1-6, with D hard to call. The CDR3 is 15 amino acids. Germline V gives CDR1 SGHTA, CDR2 FQGNSA. The V gene lost 3 bases and the J gene lost 3 bases, with 9 bases spanning the gap. This CDR3 is CASSFEIYYNSPLHF. Here the CDR3 DNA reads TGTGCCAGCAGCTTTGAGATATACTATAATTCACCCCTCCACTTT.

On this clonotype: Being one base from a much bigger clone, this may be a read error. The chain joins TRBV28 to TRBJ2-3; D unresolved. Germline-derived CDR1 and CDR2 are MDHEN and SYDVKM. There are 17 residues in the CDR3. The CDR3 region has the DNA TGTGCCAGCAGTTCCCGAATGACGATAGACCCAAATAAAACGCGGTATTTT. This translates into CASSSRMTIDPNKTRYF.

This chain connects TRBV11-1 to TRBJ2-2; maybe TRBD2 (5 bases). This CDR3 region has 18 residues. Trimming took 3 bases from V and 3 from J, leaving 20 bases between them. Per germline, CDR1 SGHAT and CDR2 FQDESV (reference sequence). The CDR3 DNA is TGTGCCAGCAGCTTGGGTGAGGGCTACATATCGGACACCGGGGAGCTGTTTTTT. Its translation: CASSLGEGYISDTGELFF. Supplemented by reference TRBV11-1 and TRBJ2-2, the full variable domain reads EAEVAQSPRYKITEKSQAVAFWCDPISGHATLYWYRQILGQGPELLVQFQDESVVDDSQLPKDRFSAERLKGVDSTLKIQPAELGDSAMYLCASSLGEGYISDTGELFFGEGSRLTVL.

This clonotype showed up many times. J is TRBJ2-1 and V is TRBV20-1, with D possibly being TRBD2 (6 bases). Germline-derived CDR1 and CDR2 are DFQATT and SNEGSKA (reference sequence). This CDR3 region has 13 residues. Deletions cut 5 bases from V and 8 bases from J, with 16 bases between. DNA of the CDR3: TGCAGTGCTGAGGACTACCCTTTCGATGAGCAGTTCTTC. Translation: CSAEDYPFDEQFF.

This clonotype came up a few times. This sequence joins TRBV20-1 and TRBJ2-5, with a weak D call TRBD1 (5 bases). Germline V lookup: CDR1 DFQATT, CDR2 SNEGSKA (reference sequence). V was shortened by 7 bases and J by 5 bases, with 23 bases between the two germline ends. The CDR3 runs 15 residues. The CDR3 reads CSVYLKRTSWETQYF. CDR3 in DNA: TGCAGTGTTTACCTTAAGAGGACATCGTGGGAGACCCAGTACTTC.

The sample holds many counts of this clonotype. The chain recombines TRBV7-3 with TRBJ2-1, with 9 positions matching TRBD2. CDR3 length equals 20 residues. The germline gives CDR1 SGHTA, CDR2 FQGTGA. The V gene end was trimmed by 1 base and the J gene end by 6 bases; junction bases not matched to a gene: 19. DNA of the CDR3: TGTGCCAGCAGCTTAATCCCCGATTGGGAGACTAGCGGCCACTTCAATGAGCAGTTCTTC. Residues: CASSLIPDWETSGHFNEQFF.

The CDR3: CAEGKPAVPYLPYEQYF. In nucleotides, the CDR3 is TGTGCCGAGGGGAAACCGGCCGTTCCCTACCTCCCCTACGAGCAGTACTTC. The chain is built from TRBV19 and TRBJ2-7; either TRBD1 or TRBD2 may supply D (5 bases each). The length of the CDR3 is 17 residues. V lost 11 bases and J 2 bases, leaving 28 bases between the germline ends. The germline CDR1 and CDR2 sequences are LNHDA and SQIVND (reference sequence).

The chain has TRBV4-3 and TRBJ1-6; perhaps TRBD1 as D (5 bases). CDR1 is LGHNA and CDR2 is YSLEER in the germline V gene. V was clipped by 3 bases and J by 13 bases, with 13 bases between them. This CDR3 is 13 amino acids long. The CDR3 region has the DNA TGCGCCAGCAGCCAGACAGCAGTCTTTCCCCTCCACTTT. Translating it yields CASSQTAVFPLHF.

The chain uses TRBV27 and TRBJ2-7, with 7 bases that match TRBD2. The V and J ends lost 4 bases and 1 base, in that order; junction bases with no gene match: 7. This CDR3 has 15 amino acids. Germline CDR1 and CDR2: MNHEY and SMNVEV (reference sequence). CDR3 residues: CASSSLAGESYEQYF. CDR3 bases: TGTGCCAGCAGTTCCTTGGCGGGAGAGTCCTACGAGCAGTACTTC.

This clonotype was seen at least ten times. In nucleotides, the CDR3 is TGCAGTGCGTACGGGAGCGGTTACGAGCAGTACTTC. This encodes CSAYGSGYEQYF. The chain couples TRBV20-1 to TRBJ2-7, with D perhaps matching TRBD2 (6 bases). Germline loops: CDR1 DFQATT, CDR2 SNEGSKA (reference sequence). The CDR3 has 12 residues. The ends were cut back, 6 bases at V and 4 bases at J, with 13 bases in the middle.